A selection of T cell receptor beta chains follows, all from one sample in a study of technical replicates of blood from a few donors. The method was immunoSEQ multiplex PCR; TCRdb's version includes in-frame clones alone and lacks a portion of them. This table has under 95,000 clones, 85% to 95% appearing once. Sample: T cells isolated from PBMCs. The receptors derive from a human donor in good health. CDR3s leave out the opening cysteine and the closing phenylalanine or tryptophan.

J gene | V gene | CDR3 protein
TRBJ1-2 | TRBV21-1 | ASSTVGGRDYGYT
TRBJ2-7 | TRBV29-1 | SVVDSPLDYEQY
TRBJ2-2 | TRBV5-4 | ASSLGVASGRAGELF
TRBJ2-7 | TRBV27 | ASSLRTSGTYSSSYEQY
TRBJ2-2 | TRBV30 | AWSTQTRQGPNTGELF
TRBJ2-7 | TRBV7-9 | ASSPRDFYEQY
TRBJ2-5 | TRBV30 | AWSVLAGEETQY
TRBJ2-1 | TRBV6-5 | ASSYDAGADGEQF
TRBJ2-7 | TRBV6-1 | ASSELGQGPYEQY
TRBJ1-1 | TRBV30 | AWSMANTEAF
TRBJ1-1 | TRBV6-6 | ASSLEAMNTEAF
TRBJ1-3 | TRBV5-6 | ASSLRQVGNTIY
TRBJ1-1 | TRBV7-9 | ASSLGREVTEAF
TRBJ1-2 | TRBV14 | ASSSGQTYGYT
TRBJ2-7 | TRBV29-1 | SELAGDYEQY
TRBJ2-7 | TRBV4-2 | ASSQDHGTGDEQY
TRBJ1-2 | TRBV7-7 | ASSPLVGDKHRGYT
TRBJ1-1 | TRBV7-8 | ASSLGDKNTEAF
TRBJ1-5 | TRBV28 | ASSPELLSDNQPQH
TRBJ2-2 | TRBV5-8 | ASSFGTGELF
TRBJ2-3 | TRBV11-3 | ASSGGSGTDTQY
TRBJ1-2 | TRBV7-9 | ASSFSSANYGYT
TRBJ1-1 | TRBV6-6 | ASSYSPGQRNTEAF
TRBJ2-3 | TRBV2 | ASSEGAIGTQY
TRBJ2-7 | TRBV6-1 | ASSELGTEVIRYEQY
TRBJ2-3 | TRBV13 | ASSLGGGGGDTQY
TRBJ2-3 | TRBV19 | ASSIVPQGKTQY
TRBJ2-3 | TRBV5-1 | ASSSRTSHSTDTQY
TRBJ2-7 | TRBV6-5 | ASSYTSGSYEQY
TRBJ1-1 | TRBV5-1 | ASAPGAQNTEAF
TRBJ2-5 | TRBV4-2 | ASSPLSGETQY
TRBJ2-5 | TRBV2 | ASSSLGTQY
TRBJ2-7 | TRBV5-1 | ASSLGRGAGEQY
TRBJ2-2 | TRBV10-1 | ASSDAGNTGELF
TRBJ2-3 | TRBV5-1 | ASSLPQRGDTQY
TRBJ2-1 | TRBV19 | ASSRSAGVRYYNEQF
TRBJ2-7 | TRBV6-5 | ASSYAAGGPYEQY
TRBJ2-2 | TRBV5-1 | ASSWVTGYDTGELF
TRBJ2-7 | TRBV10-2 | ASSLGSSGRPLSYEQY
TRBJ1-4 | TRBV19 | ASSIVPVGLNEKLF
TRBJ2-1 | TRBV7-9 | ASSSRLAGVNEQF
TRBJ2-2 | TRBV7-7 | ASSSLAGGPSGELF
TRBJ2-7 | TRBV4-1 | ASSQGPRVPYEQY
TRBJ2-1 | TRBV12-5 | ASGLVLGRGWAHNEQF
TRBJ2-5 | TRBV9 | ASSVAGSRGSQETQY
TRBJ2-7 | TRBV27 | ASSGGGDRGYYEQY
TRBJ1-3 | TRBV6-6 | ASSYSTLVDTIY
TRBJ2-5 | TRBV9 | ASSVAGGGPVGTQY
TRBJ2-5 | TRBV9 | ASSVDPGLAVETQY
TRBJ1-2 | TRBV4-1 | ASSPRSGTQNGYT
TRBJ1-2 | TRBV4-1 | ASSQYAQDGYT
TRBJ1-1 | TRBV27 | ASRLREVGTEAF
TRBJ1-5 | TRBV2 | ASEGTGGGQPQH
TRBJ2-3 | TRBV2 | ASSGTSGITDTQY
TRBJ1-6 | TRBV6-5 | ASSYGTANSPLH
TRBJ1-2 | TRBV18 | ASSQRQDTIYGYT
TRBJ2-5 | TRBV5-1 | ASSDRGETQY